This T cell receptor (beta chain) was captured in a study of cytomegalovirus exposure and HLA in healthy donors. On this clone itself: Its antigen remains unknown.

At collection, donors were nominally healthy, but unrecorded immune exposures were probable. This CDR3 has 15 residues. The germline V and J ends were trimmed by 6 bases and 2 bases, with 15 bases remaining between them. Germline V gene sequence: CDR1 LNHNV, CDR2 YYDKDF (reference sequence). Study results and limitations: Presence/absence analysis assumed near-uniform sequencing depth across donors. Reported results showed that the classifier diagnosed cytomegalovirus status with high specificity and sensitivity.

The PCR ran on 60 Vbeta and 13 Jbeta primers. Sequenced by immunoSEQ multiplex PCR; TCRdb stores in-frame clones only, minus some. The sample shows some 160,000 clones, 65% to 85% of them seen only once. Input material: PBMCs. The chain uses TRBV15 and TRBJ2-3; possibly TRBD2 for D (5 bases). The clonotype originates from a male donor in good health and CMV-seropositive. The CDR3 DNA reads TGTGCCACCAGGGAATCTGGCGGACTCACAGATACGCAGTATTTT. Translating it yields CATRESGGLTDTQYF.